Below are 30 T cell receptor beta chains sequenced from a single sample in a study of CD8 T cells in Susac syndrome. With random hexamers, reverse transcription was performed on roughly 0.5 to 1 ug of RNA. MiXCR was run by TCRdb on the immunoSEQ multiplex PCR reads, yielding one entry per CDR3 protein. The sample includes fewer than 150,000 distinct CDR3 sequences, over 85% of them seen just once. Sequenced sample: CD8+ T cells from PBMCs. Receptors were obtained from a human donor in good health.

V gene TRBV11-3 combines with J gene TRBJ2-7; tentative D call: TRBD2 (5 bases). Trimming shortened V by 5 bases and J by 6 bases, and 11 bases separated the two germline ends. Germline V gene sequence: CDR1 SGHNT, CDR2 YENEEA. The CDR3 has 12 residues. In DNA, the CDR3 is TGTGCCAGCAGCGCCACGGAGGTCGAGCAGTACTTC. Translating gives CASSATEVEQYF.

The chain carries TRBV27 and TRBJ2-7, with a tentative D call TRBD1 (6 bases). The CDR3 loop spans 14 amino acids. CDR1 is MNHEY and CDR2 is SMNVEV in the germline V gene (reference sequence). V was pared by 8 bases and J by 4 bases, with 18 bases between. The CDR3 protein is CASRWEGGGYEQYF. The CDR3 nucleotides read TGTGCCAGCCGCTGGGAAGGGGGTGGATACGAGCAGTACTTC.

The chain combines TRBV7-9 with TRBJ1-5; D gene ambiguous. V gave up 6 bases and J gave up 6 bases, with 9 bases separating them. The CDR3 spans 12 residues. Germline V gene sequence: CDR1 SEHNR, CDR2 FQNEAQ (reference sequence). The DNA of the CDR3 is TGTGCCAGCAGTCCCGGGGTTCAGCCCCAGCATTTT. Translation: CASSPGVQPQHF.

The chain has TRBV7-9 and TRBJ2-3; 8 positions agree with TRBD2. This CDR3 comprises 15 residues. CDR1 is SEHNR and CDR2 is FQNEAQ in the germline V gene (reference sequence). The V and J ends lost 5 bases and 3 bases, in that order; junction bases with no gene match: 7. CDR3 amino acids: CASSPKLAETDTQYF. The CDR3 region has the DNA TGTGCCAGCAGCCCAAAACTAGCGGAGACAGATACGCAGTATTTT.

The chain is built from TRBV27 and TRBJ2-5; weak D call: TRBD1 (6 bases). The CDR3 loop spans 14 amino acids. The V and J ends lost 2 bases and 2 bases respectively, with 9 bases between them. Germline V CDR1 and CDR2: MNHEY, SMNVEV (reference sequence). The DNA for the CDR3 is TGTGCCAGCAGTTTAAGGGACAAGCAAGAGACCCAGTACTTC. Protein: CASSLRDKQETQYF.

The gene calls are TRBV7-9 and TRBJ2-5; no clear D gene. Per the germline V gene, CDR1 is SEHNR and CDR2 is FQNEAQ (reference sequence). The CDR3 is 13 residues long. Trimming took off 0 bases at V and 3 bases at J, with 5 bases between the two ends. CDR3 sequence: CASSLALKETQYF. DNA of the CDR3: TGTGCCAGCAGCTTAGCCCTAAAAGAGACCCAGTACTTC.

This sequence joins TRBV3-1 and TRBJ2-1, with D perhaps matching TRBD1 (5 bases). Germline-derived CDR1 and CDR2 are LGHDT and YNNKEL (reference sequence). This CDR3 has 13 amino acids. The V end was cut by 1 base, the J end by 6 bases, with 7 bases between. CDR3 sequence reads: CASSQAGFNEQFF. The CDR3 DNA reads TGTGCCAGCAGCCAAGCAGGGTTCAATGAGCAGTTCTTC.

The chain recombines TRBV19 with TRBJ2-3, with D unclear. The germline V gene has CDR1 LNHDA and CDR2 SQIVND (reference sequence). This CDR3 has 14 amino acids. Trimming left V 6 bases short and J 4 bases short, with 14 bases between. The CDR3 is CASRVYKGPDTQYF. In nucleotides, the CDR3 is TGTGCCAGTAGGGTTTACAAAGGCCCAGATACGCAGTATTTT.

The CDR3 sequence: CASSLIEVRPQHF. The CDR3 DNA is TGTGCCAGCAGTTTAATCGAAGTAAGGCCCCAGCATTTT. The chain couples TRBV28 to TRBJ1-5, with D uncertain. V gave up 2 bases and J gave up 9 bases, with 11 bases separating them. CDR1 and CDR2 from the germline V gene are MDHEN and SYDVKM. The CDR3 is 13 residues long.

The V and J genes are TRBV9 and TRBJ2-2, with 7 bases that match TRBD1. The CDR3 length is 17 residues. The germline gives CDR1 SGDLS, CDR2 YYNGEE. Trimming removed 4 bases from V and 2 bases from J; junction bases left unmatched: 11. Written as DNA, the CDR3 is TGTGCCAGCAGCTTATCAGTAGGGACAGATAACACCGGGGAGCTGTTTTTT. This sequence encodes CASSLSVGTDNTGELFF. Drawing the rest from reference TRBV9 and TRBJ2-2, the complete variable domain is DSGVTQTPKHLITATGQRVTLRCSPRSGDLSVYWYQQSLDQGLQFLIQYYNGEERAKGNILERFSAQQFPDLHSELNLSSLELGDSALYFCASSLSVGTDNTGELFFGEGSRLTVL.

The CDR3 sequence is CASSFRENYGYTF. In DNA, the CDR3 is TGTGCCAGCAGTTTCAGGGAGAACTATGGCTACACCTTC. The V call is TRBV27, the J call TRBJ1-2; TRBD1 is a possible D gene (5 bases). Germline CDR1 and CDR2: MNHEY and SMNVEV (reference sequence). V dropped 3 bases and J dropped 2 bases, with 7 bases sitting between them. CDR3 length equals 13 residues.

This clonotype has a handful of counts. This chain connects TRBV27 to TRBJ1-5; no definite D call. The V gene's germline CDR1 is MNHEY and CDR2 SMNVEV (reference sequence). The CDR3 totals 14 residues. Trimming cost V 3 bases and J 6 bases, with 12 bases left between them. Here the CDR3 DNA reads TGTGCCAGCAGTTTGTCCGGTGTTGGTCAGCCCCAGCATTTT. Amino acids: CASSLSGVGQPQHF.

V usage is TRBV15 and J usage is TRBJ2-5, with TRBD2 identical over 7 bases. CDR1 is LNHNV and CDR2 is YYDKDF in the germline V gene (reference sequence). The V and J ends lost 5 bases and 2 bases, in that order; junction bases with no gene match: 2. The CDR3 runs to 13 residues. The CDR3 loop is CATSVSGQETQYF. The CDR3 nucleotides read TGTGCCACCAGCGTTAGCGGGCAAGAGACCCAGTACTTC.

The V call is TRBV29-1, the J call TRBJ2-1; perhaps TRBD2 as D (6 bases). CDR1 SQVTM and CDR2 ANQGSEA come from the germline V gene. This CDR3 region has 15 residues. The V gene lost 2 bases and the J gene lost 1 base, with 12 bases spanning the gap. The CDR3 region has the DNA TGCAGCGTTGAACTCGCGGGAAGGTCCTACAATGAGCAGTTCTTC. Residues: CSVELAGRSYNEQFF.

The chain links TRBV20-1 to TRBJ2-3; possibly TRBD2 for D (7 bases). There are 14 residues in the CDR3. The V gene lost 6 bases and the J gene lost 4 bases, with 17 bases spanning the gap. From germline, CDR1 is DFQATT and CDR2 SNEGSKA (reference sequence). The CDR3 region is CSARGAGVADTQYF. The CDR3 coding sequence is TGCAGTGCCCGGGGGGCAGGGGTCGCAGATACGCAGTATTTT.

V is TRBV27 and J is TRBJ2-2, with 8 bases fitting TRBD2. Germline V gene lookup returns CDR1 MNHEY and CDR2 SMNVEV (reference sequence). The junction had 10 bases not matched to a gene; V was cut back by 4 bases and J by 6 bases. The CDR3 is 16 residues long. CDR3 bases: TGTGCCAGCAGTTCTAGGACTAGCCCTGACGCCGGGGAGCTGTTTTTT. This sequence encodes CASSSRTSPDAGELFF.

V gene TRBV29-1 combines with J gene TRBJ1-2; D gene ambiguous. Germline V gives CDR1 SQVTM, CDR2 ANQGSEA. V lost 5 bases and J 3 bases, leaving 10 bases between the germline ends. This CDR3 contains 12 residues. Here the CDR3 reads CSVNKGDYGYTF. The CDR3 coding sequence is TGCAGCGTTAACAAAGGTGACTATGGCTACACCTTC. Filled out from reference TRBV29-1 and TRBJ1-2, the complete variable domain reads SAVISQKPSRDICQRGTSLTIQCQVDSQVTMMFWYRQQPGQSLTLIATANQGSEATYESGFVIDKFPISRPNLTFSTLTVSNMSPEDSSIYLCSVNKGDYGYTFGSGTRLTVV.

Of note for this clonotype: The junction differs from germline at one of its ends, possibly a read error. The genes are TRBV7-8 and TRBJ2-1; D is perhaps TRBD2 (5 bases). CDR3 length: 16 amino acids. Germline loops: CDR1 SGHVS, CDR2 FQNEAQ. The CDR3 spells CASTLERDNSYNEQFF. CDR3 DNA sequence: TGTGCCAGCACCTTAGAGAGGGATAACTCCTACAATGAGCAGTTCTTC. Full variable domain (missing parts from reference TRBV7-8 and TRBJ2-1): GAGVSQSPRYKVAKRGQDVALRCDPISGHVSLFWYQQALGQGPEFLTYFQNEAQLDKSGLPSDRFFAERPEGSVSTLKIQRTQQEDSAVYLCASTLERDNSYNEQFFGPGTRLTVL.

CDR3 amino acids: CASSRGLVADTQYF. DNA of the CDR3: TGTGCCAGCAGCCGCGGACTAGTTGCCGATACGCAGTATTTT. The rearrangement joins TRBV5-4 to TRBJ2-3; the match to TRBD2 covers 7 bases. The V and J ends lost 4 bases and 6 bases, in that order; junction bases with no gene match: 8. CDR3 length equals 14 residues. CDR1 and CDR2 from the germline V gene are SGHNT and YYREEE (reference sequence).

The chain has TRBV7-9 and TRBJ2-7; 9 positions agree with TRBD1. From germline, CDR1 is SEHNR and CDR2 FQNEAQ (reference sequence). The V gene end was trimmed by 7 bases and the J gene end by 4 bases; junction bases not matched to a gene: 11. The CDR3 length is 15 residues. CDR3 region: CASTVSGTGNYEQYF. CDR3 in DNA: TGTGCCAGCACCGTTTCCGGGACAGGGAATTACGAGCAGTACTTC.

The chain joins TRBV27 to TRBJ1-2; 7 positions agree with TRBD1. CDR1 and CDR2 (germline): MNHEY, SMNVEV (reference sequence). The CDR3 has 13 amino acids. The ends lost 8 bases at V and 2 bases at J; junction bases unmatched: 5. CDR3 sequence: CASRQGYNYGYTF. CDR3 nucleotides: TGTGCCAGCCGACAGGGTTACAACTATGGCTACACCTTC.

The CDR3 DNA reads as TGCAGCGGGGCGGGTGGCGGGAGGAACGAGCAGTACTTC. Amino acid sequence: CSGAGGGRNEQYF. The chain carries TRBV29-1 and TRBJ2-7, with 8 bases identical to TRBD2. The V and J ends lost 7 bases and 5 bases, in that order; junction bases with no gene match: 10. Germline CDR1 reads SQVTM; CDR2 reads ANQGSEA. The CDR3 has 13 residues.

The chain has TRBV6-5 and TRBJ2-3, with 7 bases matching TRBD1. Germline trimming cut 0 bases from V and 0 bases from J; bases unmatched to any gene: 6. Germline-derived CDR1 and CDR2 are MNHEY and SVGAGI. This CDR3 comprises 17 residues. The DNA of the CDR3 is TGTGCCAGCAGTTACTCTTTGACAGGGTGGAGCACAGATACGCAGTATTTT. Encoded protein: CASSYSLTGWSTDTQYF.

The chain joins TRBV28 to TRBJ1-1; unclear D gene. The CDR3 runs to 15 residues. Trimming shortened V by 3 bases and J by 0 bases, and 11 bases separated the two germline ends. Looked up from germline, CDR1 is MDHEN and CDR2 is SYDVKM. The DNA of the CDR3 is TGTGCCAGCAGTTTGTGGACCAGTTTGAACACTGAAGCTTTCTTT. Translated, it gives CASSLWTSLNTEAFF.

This chain links TRBV27 with TRBJ2-7; D might be TRBD2 (6 bases). The germline V gene encodes CDR1 MNHEY and CDR2 SMNVEV (reference sequence). V was shortened by 6 bases and J by 5 bases, with 20 bases between the two germline ends. The CDR3 is made up of 15 amino acids. The CDR3 sequence is CASSTLVGRRNEQYF. In DNA form, the CDR3 reads TGTGCCAGCAGCACCTTAGTTGGGAGGAGGAACGAGCAGTACTTC.

This clonotype was seen only once. The chain carries TRBV4-2 and TRBJ2-1; TRBD2 matches 7 bases. From germline, CDR1 is LGHNA and CDR2 YNFKEQ. CDR3 length: 16 amino acids. The J segment lost 5 bases and the V segment lost 0 bases, leaving 7 bases of the junction unmatched. The CDR3: CASSQDPGRLDNEQFF. As DNA, the CDR3 is TGTGCCAGCAGCCAAGATCCCGGGAGGCTCGACAATGAGCAGTTCTTC.

The J gene is TRBJ2-7, the V gene TRBV20-1; TRBD2 matches 7 bases. The CDR3 runs to 14 residues. Germline V gives CDR1 DFQATT, CDR2 SNEGSKA (reference sequence). V gave up 4 bases and J gave up 4 bases; unmatched junction bases: 10. The CDR3 region is CSATLEAGPYEQYF. In nucleotides, the CDR3 is TGCAGTGCTACCCTTGAAGCGGGACCATACGAGCAGTACTTC.

This clonotype was recorded only once. The chain employs TRBV30 and TRBJ2-7, with 12 positions matching TRBD2. CDR1 is GTSNPN, CDR2 SVGIG, per germline (reference sequence). With V trimmed by 0 bases and J by 7 bases, 4 bases remained unmatched. The CDR3 sequence is 14 residues long. The CDR3 DNA reads TGTGCCTGGAGTGTACGAGGACTAGCGGGGGAGCAGTACTTC. It translates to CAWSVRGLAGEQYF.

DNA for the CDR3: TGCAGTGCTAGTGTCGGGGACAGGGGCAATCAGCCCCAGCATTTT. Its translation is CSASVGDRGNQPQHF. The J gene is TRBJ1-5, the V gene TRBV20-1; 9 positions agree with TRBD1. Unmatched junction bases numbered 5, after V lost 3 bases and J lost 2 bases. The CDR3 totals 15 residues. The V gene's germline CDR1 is DFQATT and CDR2 SNEGSKA (reference sequence).

The chain uses TRBV28 and TRBJ2-7; maybe TRBD1 (6 bases). Germline loops: CDR1 MDHEN, CDR2 SYDVKM. Trimming shortened V by 6 bases and J by 3 bases, and 12 bases separated the two germline ends. This CDR3 region has 13 residues. The CDR3 here is CASRRLQGYEQYF. The CDR3, as DNA: TGTGCCAGCAGACGATTACAGGGCTACGAGCAGTACTTC.